This passage covers 9 T cell receptor beta chains from one sample sequenced in a study of immune heterogeneity within non-small cell lung tumors. It was with 32 V and 13 J primers that multiplex PCR amplified TCR beta CDR3. TCRdb redid the calling of the multiplex PCR reads with MiXCR, one entry per CDR3 protein. The data hold 10,000 to 15,000 distinct CDR3 sequences, with 23% observed a single time. Genomic DNA extracted from bulk tumor tissue served as template. A total of 550 to 650 ng was used per sample. Doctors removed several biopsies from each primary tumor during surgery, keeping them far apart. Patients went through curative surgery, and their non-small cell lung cancer was untreated and newly diagnosed. The sequenced sample was lung tumor tissue. All receptors derive from a man aged 50 to 59 with non-small cell lung cancer.

On this clonotype: Being one base from a much bigger clone, this may be a read error. This sequence joins TRBV7-2 and TRBJ2-7; 8 nucleotides line up with TRBD2. J was trimmed by 2 bases and V by 0 bases; bases with no gene match: 3. CDR1 and CDR2 (germline): SGHTA, FQGNSA. This CDR3 region has 15 residues. CDR3 protein: CASSLAVRGAYEQYF. The CDR3 DNA follows: TGTGCCAGCAGCTTAGCTGTGCGGGGGGCCTACGAGCAGTACTTC.

This clonotype appeared many times. The chain joins TRBV6-1 to TRBJ1-2; possible D gene TRBD1, 6 bases. CDR3 length equals 15 residues. Germline V gene data show CDR1 as MNHNS and CDR2 as SASEGT. The ends were cut back, 5 bases at V and 5 bases at J, with 18 bases in the middle. The CDR3 loop reads CASSSGHSKGYGYTF. CDR3 nucleotide sequence: TGTGCCAGCAGTTCGGGACACTCAAAGGGATATGGCTACACCTTC.

A note on this clonotype: A read error may account for a junction end that differs from germline. CDR3 residues: CGSSMGTTGTSEATQYF. Written as DNA, the CDR3 is TGTGGCAGTAGTATGGGGACAACCGGGACTAGCGAGGCGACCCAGTACTTC. J is TRBJ2-5 and V is TRBV19, with 10 bases aligning to TRBD2. The CDR3 contains 17 residues. Germline loops: CDR1 LNHDA, CDR2 SQIVND (reference sequence).

The table lists this clonotype with many counts. This chain connects TRBV3-1 to TRBJ2-2; 10 bases agree with TRBD2. Germline-derived CDR1 and CDR2 are LGHDT and YNNKEL (reference sequence). J gave up 0 bases and V 3 bases, and 10 bases lay outside the gene matches. This CDR3 spans 19 amino acids. The CDR3 region is CASSQLYQREGPNTGELFF. DNA for the CDR3: TGTGCCAGCAGCCAGCTCTACCAGCGGGAGGGCCCGAACACCGGGGAGCTGTTTTTT.

Many counts were recorded for this clonotype. The gene calls are TRBV12-3 or TRBV12-4 and TRBJ1-5; a possible D gene is TRBD1 (6 bases). V was clipped by 6 bases and J by 7 bases, with 19 bases between them. This CDR3 region has 15 residues. Written as DNA, the CDR3 is TGTGCCAGCAGACGAGAGGAGGGGGGGAGCCAGCCCCAGCATTTT. Amino acids: CASRREEGGSQPQHF.

J is TRBJ2-5 and V is TRBV7-8; D might be TRBD1 (6 bases). The CDR3 totals 13 residues. V was cut by 11 bases and J by 6 bases, with 19 bases left in between. Per the germline V gene, CDR1 is SGHVS and CDR2 is FQNEAQ. CDR3 protein: CASAWPQGKTQYF. DNA of the CDR3: TGTGCCTCAGCCTGGCCCCAGGGGAAGACCCAGTACTTC.

This clonotype showed up many times. The chain has TRBV6-1 and TRBJ2-3; D unclear. The CDR3 sequence is 13 residues long. In germline, CDR1 is MNHNS, CDR2 SASEGT. Trimming took 6 bases from V and 3 from J, leaving 10 bases between them. DNA for the CDR3: TGTGCCAGCAGAATACCCGAAACAGATACGCAGTATTTT. Translated: CASRIPETDTQYF.

This clonotype was seen only a few times. The chain recombines TRBV11-2 with TRBJ1-1; 7 nucleotides match TRBD1. CDR3 size: 13 residues. The V gene's germline CDR1 is SGHAT and CDR2 FQNNGV. J gave up 8 bases and V 0 bases, and 3 bases lay outside the gene matches. CDR3 in DNA: TGTGCCAGCAGCTTAGATCAGGGACAGGAAGCTTTCTTT. Protein sequence: CASSLDQGQEAFF.

In its sample, this clonotype was seen a few times. A read error may be the cause here, since a much bigger clone is one base away. This chain connects TRBV6-1 to TRBJ1-2, with 12 positions matching TRBD1. Germline V gene lookup returns CDR1 MNHNS and CDR2 SASEGT. The CDR3 totals 18 residues. The CDR3 reads CASSNLRDRGLGDYGNTF. In DNA, the CDR3 is TGTGCCAGCAGTAATCTCCGGGACAGGGGGCTCGGGGACTATGGCAACACCTTC.